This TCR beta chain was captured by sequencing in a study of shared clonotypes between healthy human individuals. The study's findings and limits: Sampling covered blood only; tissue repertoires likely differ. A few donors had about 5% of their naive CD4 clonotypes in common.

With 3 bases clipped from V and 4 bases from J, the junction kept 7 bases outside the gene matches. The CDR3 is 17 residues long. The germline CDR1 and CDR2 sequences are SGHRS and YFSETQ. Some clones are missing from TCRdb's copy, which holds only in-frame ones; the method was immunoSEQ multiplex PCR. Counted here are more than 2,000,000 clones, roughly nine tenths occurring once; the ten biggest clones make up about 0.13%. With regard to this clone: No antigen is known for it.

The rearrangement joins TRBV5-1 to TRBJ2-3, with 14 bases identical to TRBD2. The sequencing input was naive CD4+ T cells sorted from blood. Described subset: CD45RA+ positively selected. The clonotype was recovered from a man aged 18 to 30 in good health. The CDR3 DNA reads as TGCGCCAGCAGCTCCAGACTAGCGGGGGGGTCCGCAGATACGCAGTATTTT. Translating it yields CASSSRLAGGSADTQYF.